The 8 T cell receptor beta chains presented below share a single source sample, sequenced in a study of neoadjuvant anti-PD-1 for oral cavity cancer. The assay was immunoSEQ multiplex PCR, and TCRdb's table has in-frame clones only and misses some. Of tens of thousands of clones in the sample, 65% to 85% were seen once. Sample: PBMCs, taken before nivolumab (anti-PD-1) treatment. These receptor sequences come from a person aged 35-80 years with oral cavity squamous cell carcinoma.

This chain uses TRBV6-1 with TRBJ2-6; TRBD1 aligns across 7 bases. CDR3 length: 18 amino acids. CDR1 and CDR2 (germline): MNHNS, SASEGT. V lost 4 bases to trimming and J lost 0 bases; unmatched junction nucleotides: 9. The CDR3 loop reads CASSGRTGTLSGANVLTF. The CDR3 DNA reads as TGTGCCAGCAGTGGACGGACAGGTACACTCTCTGGGGCCAACGTCCTGACTTTC.

The sample holds one count of this clone. DNA of the CDR3: TGTGCCAGCAGCTTAGGGGGGGCAGGAGAGGCGGAGACCCAGTACTTC. It codes for CASSLGGAGEAETQYF. V gene TRBV7-9 combines with J gene TRBJ2-5, with D perhaps assigned TRBD1 or TRBD2 (6 bases each). Per the germline V gene, CDR1 is SEHNR and CDR2 is FQNEAQ (reference sequence). There are 16 residues in the CDR3. V lost 1 base to trimming and J lost 5 bases, with 17 bases between them.

The chain is built from TRBV25-1 and TRBJ2-1, with no clear D. Trimming took off 6 bases at V and 4 bases at J, with 13 bases between the two ends. The CDR3 is made up of 14 amino acids. Germline loops: CDR1 MGHDK, CDR2 SYGVNS. The CDR3 sequence: CASRQPGLYNEQFF. CDR3 nucleotides: TGTGCCAGCAGGCAGCCCGGGCTTTACAATGAGCAGTTCTTC.

The rearrangement uses TRBV7-2 and TRBJ2-7; D uncertain. The CDR3 has 14 amino acids. Germline V gene data show CDR1 as SGHTA and CDR2 as FQGNSA. V was pared by 3 bases and J by 0 bases, with 9 bases between. The CDR3, as DNA: TGTGCCAGCAGCTTGGGCTTGAGCTCCTACGAGCAGTACTTC. It translates to CASSLGLSSYEQYF.

The chain links TRBV27 to TRBJ1-2; 12 positions match TRBD1. The V gene's germline CDR1 is MNHEY and CDR2 SMNVEV (reference sequence). The CDR3 is 15 residues long. The junction had 7 bases not matched to a gene; V was cut back by 4 bases and J by 7 bases. CDR3 sequence: CASSSPGQGARGYTF. The CDR3 DNA follows: TGTGCCAGCAGTTCTCCGGGACAGGGGGCTCGTGGCTACACCTTC.

The V gene is TRBV10-3, the J gene TRBJ2-1, with 13 positions matching TRBD2. The CDR3 contains 15 residues. Per germline, CDR1 ENHRY and CDR2 SYGVKD. With 4 bases clipped from V and 8 bases from J, the junction kept 5 bases outside the gene matches. CDR3 sequence (DNA): TGTGCCATCAGTGTAGGGACTAGCGGGGCGGATGAGCAGTTCTTC. This encodes CAISVGTSGADEQFF.

The V and J genes are TRBV7-9 and TRBJ2-2, with D unresolved. V lost 3 bases, J lost 4 bases, and 6 bases lay in between. The length of the CDR3 is 13 residues. Looked up from germline, CDR1 is SEHNR and CDR2 is FQNEAQ (reference sequence). DNA of the CDR3: TGTGCCAGCAGCTTCAGGTCCACCGGGGAGCTGTTTTTT. This gives the protein CASSFRSTGELFF.

As to this clone: Other DNA sequences in this specimen translate into the identical CDR3. The chain has TRBV29-1 and TRBJ2-2; 9 bases match TRBD2. Trimming cost V 7 bases and J 6 bases; bases outside gene matches: 15. Germline values: CDR1 SQVTM, CDR2 ANQGSEA. The CDR3 is 16 amino acids. CDR3 protein: CSAGLGGGAGAGELFF. CDR3 DNA: TGCAGCGCTGGCCTAGGCGGGGGGGCCGGGGCCGGGGAGCTGTTTTTT.